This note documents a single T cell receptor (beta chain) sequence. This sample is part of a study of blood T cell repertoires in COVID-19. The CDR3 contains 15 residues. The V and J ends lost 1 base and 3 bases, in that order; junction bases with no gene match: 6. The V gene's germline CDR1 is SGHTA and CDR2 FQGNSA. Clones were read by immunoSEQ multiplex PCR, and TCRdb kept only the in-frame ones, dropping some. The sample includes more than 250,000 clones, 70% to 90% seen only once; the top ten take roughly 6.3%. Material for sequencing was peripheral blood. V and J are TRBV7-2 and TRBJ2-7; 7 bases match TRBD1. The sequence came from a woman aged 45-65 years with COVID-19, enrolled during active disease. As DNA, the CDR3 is TGTGCCAGCAGCTTAGTGGGGACAGAAATCTACGAGCAGTACTTC. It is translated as CASSLVGTEIYEQYF. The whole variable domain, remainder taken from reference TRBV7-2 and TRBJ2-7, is GAGVSQSPSNKVTEKGKDVELRCDPISGHTALYWYRQSLGQGLEFLIYFQGNSAPDKSGLPSDRFSAERTGGSVSTLTIQRTQQEDSAVYLCASSLVGTEIYEQYFGPGTRLTVT.